Detailed here is one TCR beta chain. The table lists this clonotype with a few counts. This receptor's antigen is unknown. A read error may produce the germline difference seen at one junction end. Only healthy Caucasian donors were included. Three pairs of female monozygotic twins, all aged about 18 to 30 years, were included in the twin cohort. CD4+ and CD8+ T cell populations were isolated with positive isolation kits from Invitrogen. Library prep was done by 5' RACE. TCRdb records Illumina HiSeq 2000 as the sequencer. A universal primer binding site was added through template switching, and the final cDNA carried a unique molecular identifier so that TCR cDNA molecules could be counted accurately. First-strand cDNA for TCR alpha and beta chains was synthesized from specific primers in the conserved constant-segment region. To control for contamination, every cDNA library was double barcoded, receiving both a SMART-Mk sample barcode and Illumina barcodes. Two successive PCR steps introduced TruSeq adapter sequences along with Illumina sample barcodes. The TCR alpha and beta cDNA libraries were sequenced on the Illumina HiSeq platform using custom primers. The paper's processing steps were these. Unique molecular identifiers were extracted from raw reads with MiGEC, and CDR3 positions were determined with MiXCR. For each individual, recombination models were inferred using an EM algorithm with the repgenHMM and IGoR tools. The tcR package in R was used for shared clonotype analysis, with sharing normalized by the product of cloneset sizes. To study raw recombination without the effects of thymic and clonal selection, out-of-frame nonproductive sequences were analyzed. TCRdb reran the public reads through fastp at Q25 and MiXCR, keeping productive beta chains. Duplicate CDR3 protein sequences are folded into a single record with the most common DNA and genes. The authors' filters were not applied to this entry. This sample lists some 190,000 distinct CDR3 sequences; less than 20% were detected once. The ten largest clones add up to 35% to 45% of the sample.

This sample stems from a study of identical twins (dated by TCRdb to about 2016). Concerning the study at large: TCR alpha and beta repertoires from monozygotic twins, unrelated adults of various ages and cord blood were deep-sequenced to test whether fetal clonotypes persist. To rule out contamination, replicate twin experiments were performed at different times with different library preparation protocols.

Overall study outcomes, separate from this receptor: Excess twin sharing in beta out-of-frame sequences was weaker because fewer shared sequences lowered the signal-to-noise ratio. Compared with coincidental sharing between unrelated individuals, an excess of low generation-probability sequences was observed among out-of-frame TCR alpha sequences shared between twins. In monozygotic twins, out-of-frame TCR alpha sharing was systematically underestimated by recombination models, although the models agreed with sharing between unrelated individuals. Because the same donors could not be followed over many years, the conclusions depended on cross-sectional statistical analysis. Abundant cord blood beta clonotypes had fewer insertions, young adult naive repertoires showed a similar but weaker trend, and memory repertoires showed no such trend. Zero-insertion analyses could be partly confounded by invariant T cells such as MAIT and iNKT, although diverse VJ usage argued against such confounding for most clonotypes.

These data also formed part of another study, on T cells expressing NK-cell markers. Taken from the second paper: In sorted CD3+CD56+NKG2C+, CD3+CD56+NKG2C- and CD3+CD56-NKG2C+ T-cell subsets from eight or nine donors, TCR beta-chain repertoires were profiled. Among the eight sequenced donors, only one was HCMV-seronegative, while the other seven were HCMV-seropositive. To restrict sorting to alphabetaTCR-expressing T cells, an anti-gammadeltaTCR antibody was added in several experiments. For several donors, the dominant CD3+CD56+NKG2C+ clonotypes were among the top 10 CD8+ clonotypes and accounted for about 1.0-8% of CD8+ T cells. Those dominant clonotypes were again the most abundant among CD3+CD56-NKG2C+ cells in four donors, at about 25-65%. Whether the expanded NKG2C-expressing T cell clones were specific for HCMV antigens remained unclear. Randomly selected healthy volunteers, three men and five women, were used as the eight sequenced donors. HCMV serostatus was determined by detecting HCMV-specific IgG in serum with a commercial ELISA kit. Reads were demultiplexed and grouped by UMI with MIGEC, and clonotypes were assembled and quantified with MiTCR. To exclude erroneous sequences, any TCR cDNA sequence not supported by at least two reads was discarded. The tcR package was used for downstream repertoire analysis, with clonotypes matched between fractions based on CDR3 nucleotide sequence plus V segment. VDJmatch was used to annotate antigen specificity against VDJdb, with one amino acid substitution in CDR3 allowed.

Source material: CD8+ T cells sorted from blood. This sequence was found in a woman younger than 30 in good health.

CDR3 reads: CPSSRGDEQYF. Here is the DNA: TGTCCCAGCAGCAGGGGCGACGAGCAGTACTTC. This receptor chain uses TRBV6-5 and TRBJ2-7; the D gene is perhaps TRBD1, on 6 matching bases. The CDR3, from cysteine to phenylalanine, totals 11 residues. This entry keeps only the CDR3 DNA: 33 bases, framed from base 1. The germline V gene yields MNHEY for CDR1 and SVGAGI for CDR2.